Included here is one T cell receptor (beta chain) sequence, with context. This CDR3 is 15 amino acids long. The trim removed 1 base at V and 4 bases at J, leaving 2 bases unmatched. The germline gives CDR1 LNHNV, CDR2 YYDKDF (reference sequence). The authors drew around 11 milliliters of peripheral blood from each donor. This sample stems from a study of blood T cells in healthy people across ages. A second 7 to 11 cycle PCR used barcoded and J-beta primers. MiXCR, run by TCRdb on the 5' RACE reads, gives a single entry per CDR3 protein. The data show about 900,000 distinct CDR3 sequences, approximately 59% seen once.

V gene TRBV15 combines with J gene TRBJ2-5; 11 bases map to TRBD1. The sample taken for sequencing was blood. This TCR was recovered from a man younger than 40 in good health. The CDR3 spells CATSRGGTGGETQYF. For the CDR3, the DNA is TGTGCCACCAGCAGAGGGGGGACAGGGGGAGAGACCCAGTACTTC.